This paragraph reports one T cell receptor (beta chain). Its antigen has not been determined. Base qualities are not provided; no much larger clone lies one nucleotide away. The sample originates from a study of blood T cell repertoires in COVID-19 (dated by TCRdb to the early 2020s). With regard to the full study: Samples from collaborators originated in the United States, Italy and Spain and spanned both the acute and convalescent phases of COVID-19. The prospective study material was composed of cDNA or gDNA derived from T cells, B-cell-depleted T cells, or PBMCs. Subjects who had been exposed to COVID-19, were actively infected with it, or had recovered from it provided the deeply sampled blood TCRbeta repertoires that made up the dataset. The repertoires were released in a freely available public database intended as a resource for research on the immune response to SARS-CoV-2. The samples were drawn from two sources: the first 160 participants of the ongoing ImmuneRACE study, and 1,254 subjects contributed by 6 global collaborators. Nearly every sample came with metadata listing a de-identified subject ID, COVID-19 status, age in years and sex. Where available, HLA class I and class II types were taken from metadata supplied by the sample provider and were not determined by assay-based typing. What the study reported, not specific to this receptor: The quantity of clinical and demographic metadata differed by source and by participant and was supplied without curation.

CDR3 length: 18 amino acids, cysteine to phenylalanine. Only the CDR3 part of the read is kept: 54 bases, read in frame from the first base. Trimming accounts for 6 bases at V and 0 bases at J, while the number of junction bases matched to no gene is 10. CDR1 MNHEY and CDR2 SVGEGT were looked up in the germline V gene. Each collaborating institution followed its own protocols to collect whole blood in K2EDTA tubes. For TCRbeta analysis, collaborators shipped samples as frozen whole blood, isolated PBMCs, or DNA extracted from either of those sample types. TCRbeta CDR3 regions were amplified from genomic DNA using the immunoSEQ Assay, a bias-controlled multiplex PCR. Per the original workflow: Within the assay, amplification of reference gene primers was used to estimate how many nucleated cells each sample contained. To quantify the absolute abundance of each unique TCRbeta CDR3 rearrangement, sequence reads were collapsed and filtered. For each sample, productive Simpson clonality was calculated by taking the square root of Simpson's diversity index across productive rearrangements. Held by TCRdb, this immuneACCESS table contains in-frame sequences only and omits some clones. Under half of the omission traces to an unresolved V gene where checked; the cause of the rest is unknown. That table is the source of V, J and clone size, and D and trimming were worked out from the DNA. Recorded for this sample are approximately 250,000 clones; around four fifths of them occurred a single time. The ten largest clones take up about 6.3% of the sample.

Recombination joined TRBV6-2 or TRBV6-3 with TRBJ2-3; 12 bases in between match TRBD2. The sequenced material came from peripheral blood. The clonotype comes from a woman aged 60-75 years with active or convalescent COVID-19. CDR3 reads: CASSPRTSGALSTDTQYF. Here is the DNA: TGTGCCAGCAGCCCACGGACTAGCGGGGCCCTTAGCACAGATACGCAGTATTTT.